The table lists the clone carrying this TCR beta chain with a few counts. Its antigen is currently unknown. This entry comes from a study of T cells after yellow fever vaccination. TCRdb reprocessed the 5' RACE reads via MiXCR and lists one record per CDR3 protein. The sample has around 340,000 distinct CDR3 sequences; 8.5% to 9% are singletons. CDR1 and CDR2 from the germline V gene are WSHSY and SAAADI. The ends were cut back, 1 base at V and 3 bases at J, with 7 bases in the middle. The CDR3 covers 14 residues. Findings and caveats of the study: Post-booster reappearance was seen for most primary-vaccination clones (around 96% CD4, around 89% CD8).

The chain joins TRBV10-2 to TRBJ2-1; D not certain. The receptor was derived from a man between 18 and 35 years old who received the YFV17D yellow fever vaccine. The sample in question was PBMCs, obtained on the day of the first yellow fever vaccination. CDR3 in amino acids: CASSEFLGYNEQFF. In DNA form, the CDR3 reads TGCGCCAGCAGTGAGTTTCTAGGCTACAATGAGCAGTTCTTC.